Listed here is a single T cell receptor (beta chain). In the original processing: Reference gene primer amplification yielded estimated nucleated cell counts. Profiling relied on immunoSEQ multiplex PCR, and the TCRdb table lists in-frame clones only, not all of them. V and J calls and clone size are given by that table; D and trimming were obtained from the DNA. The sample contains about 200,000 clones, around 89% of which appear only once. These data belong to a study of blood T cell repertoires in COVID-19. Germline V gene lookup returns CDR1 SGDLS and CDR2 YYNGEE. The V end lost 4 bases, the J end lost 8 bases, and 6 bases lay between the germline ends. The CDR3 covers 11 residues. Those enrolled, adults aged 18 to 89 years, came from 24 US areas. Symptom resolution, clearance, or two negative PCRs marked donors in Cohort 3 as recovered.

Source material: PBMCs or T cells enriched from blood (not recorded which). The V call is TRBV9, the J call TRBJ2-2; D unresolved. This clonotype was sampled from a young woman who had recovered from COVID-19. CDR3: CASSHSGELFF. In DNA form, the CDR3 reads TGTGCCAGCAGCCACTCTGGGGAGCTGTTTTTT.